This T cell receptor beta chain was obtained from a study of shared clonotypes between healthy human individuals. Study-level background: CD4 naive cells filled three plates per donor, CD4 memory three, CD8 naive two and CD8 memory one. Study findings and constraints: Approximately 5.4% of naive CD4 clonotypes were common to a handful of donors.

Germline V lookup: CDR1 SGHNT, CDR2 YYREEE (reference sequence). This CDR3 spans 14 amino acids. V dropped 4 bases and J dropped 4; count of bases not matched to a gene: 3. About this clone: The antigen is undetermined.

Sequenced by immunoSEQ multiplex PCR; TCRdb stores in-frame clones only, minus some. The sample gives over a million clones, approximately 76% of which show up once; approximately 1.3% is in the top ten. This receptor was identified in a man between 18 and 29 years old in good health. The sample taken for sequencing was memory CD4+ T cells sorted from blood. Specified subset: CD45RA-negative fraction. The rearrangement joins TRBV5-4 to TRBJ1-2; 11 bases match TRBD1. The CDR3 DNA is TGTGCCAGCAGCGAGGGACAGGGGGGCTATGGCTACACCTTC. Its translation is CASSEGQGGYGYTF.